A single sample is the source of the 3 T cell receptor beta chains below, sequenced in a study of chemoradiotherapy in HPV16-positive cancers. Assay used: immunoSEQ multiplex PCR; TCRdb lists only in-frame clones, some missing. This table has around 40,000 clones, around three quarters appearing once. Sequenced here: blood, sampled from a patient who underwent chemoradiotherapy. The receptor set was obtained from a human donor with HPV-associated anogenital cancer.

The V gene is TRBV9, the J gene TRBJ1-2; perhaps TRBD1 as D (5 bases). This CDR3 spans 14 amino acids. The germline V and J ends were trimmed by 0 bases and 6 bases, with 12 bases remaining between them. CDR1 is SGDLS, CDR2 YYNGEE, per germline. CDR3 amino acids: CASSVGQGSDGYTF. The CDR3 region has the DNA TGTGCCAGCAGCGTAGGGCAGGGATCGGATGGCTACACCTTC.

The chain has TRBV10-3 and TRBJ1-1; 7 bases are a match to TRBD1. Trimming removed 3 bases from V and 3 bases from J; junction bases left unmatched: 13. Germline CDR1 ENHRY, CDR2 SYGVKD. This CDR3 spans 17 amino acids. DNA of the CDR3: TGTGCCATCAGTGATAGGGGTTGGACAGGAGGGGACACTGAAGCTTTCTTT. As protein: CAISDRGWTGGDTEAFF.

The chain has TRBV7-2 and TRBJ1-5; perhaps TRBD1 as D (5 bases). The CDR3 has 16 amino acids. Germline loops: CDR1 SGHTA, CDR2 FQGNSA. V lost 5 bases to trimming and J lost 4 bases, with 18 bases between them. CDR3 residues: CASSRDGRGLNQPQHF. The CDR3 nucleotides are TGTGCCAGCAGCCGGGACGGGCGGGGATTGAATCAGCCCCAGCATTTT.